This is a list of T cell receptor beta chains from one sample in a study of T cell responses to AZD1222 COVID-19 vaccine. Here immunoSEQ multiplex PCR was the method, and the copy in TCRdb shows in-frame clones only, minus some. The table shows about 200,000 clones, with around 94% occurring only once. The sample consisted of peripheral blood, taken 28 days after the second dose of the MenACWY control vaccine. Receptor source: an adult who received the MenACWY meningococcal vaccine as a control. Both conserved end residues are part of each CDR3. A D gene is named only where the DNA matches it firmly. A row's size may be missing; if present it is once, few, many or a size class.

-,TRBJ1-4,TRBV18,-,CASSPGEEKLFF,TGTGCCAGCTCTCCTGGCGAGGAAAAACTGTTTTTT
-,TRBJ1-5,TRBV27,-,CASRLGTDGNQPQHF,TGTGCCAGCAGACTCGGGACGGATGGTAATCAGCCCCAGCATTTT
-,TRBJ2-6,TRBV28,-,CASSPPGPTGANVLTF,TGTGCCAGCAGCCCACCGGGTCCAACTGGGGCCAACGTCCTGACTTTC
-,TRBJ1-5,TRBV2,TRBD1,CASSGDRMGVRNQPQHF,TGTGCCAGCAGTGGGGACAGGATGGGGGTTCGCAATCAGCCCCAGCATTTT
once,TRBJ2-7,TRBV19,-,CASSMSQSYEQYF,TGTGCCAGTAGTATGTCCCAGAGCTACGAGCAGTACTTC
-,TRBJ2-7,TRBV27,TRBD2,CASRLGTSGSYEQYF,TGTGCCAGCCGACTTGGGACTAGCGGGAGTTACGAGCAGTACTTC
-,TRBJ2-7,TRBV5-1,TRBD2,CASSLLGGTISYEQYF,TGCGCCAGCAGCTTATTAGGAGGGACTATCTCCTACGAGCAGTACTTC
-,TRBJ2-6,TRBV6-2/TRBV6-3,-,CASSYVLSGANVLTF,TGTGCCAGCAGTTACGTGCTCTCTGGGGCCAACGTCCTGACTTTC
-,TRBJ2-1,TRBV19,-,CASSNGDNNEQFF,TGTGCCAGTAGTAACGGTGACAACAATGAGCAGTTCTTC
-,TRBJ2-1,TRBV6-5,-,CASRYLGNEQFF,TGTGCCAGCCGCTATTTAGGCAATGAGCAGTTCTTC
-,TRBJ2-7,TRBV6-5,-,CASSPGAYEQYF,TGTGCCAGCAGTCCAGGGGCCTACGAGCAGTACTTC
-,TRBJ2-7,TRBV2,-,CASSEGSSYEQYF,TGTGCCAGCAGTGAAGGGAGCTCCTACGAGCAGTACTTC
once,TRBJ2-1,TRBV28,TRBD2,CASSLWTSGYNEQFF,TGTGCCAGCAGTTTATGGACTAGCGGCTACAATGAGCAGTTCTTC
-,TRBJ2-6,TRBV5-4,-,CASRSSGANVLTF,TGTGCCAGTCGGAGCTCTGGGGCCAACGTCCTGACTTTC
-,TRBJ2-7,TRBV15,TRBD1,CATSRPQGAGEQYF,TGTGCCACCAGCCGACCGCAGGGGGCGGGGGAGCAGTACTTC
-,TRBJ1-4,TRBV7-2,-,CASRFRGATNEKLFF,TGTGCCAGCAGGTTCCGGGGTGCAACTAATGAAAAACTGTTTTTT
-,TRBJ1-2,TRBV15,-,CATSSSQAPYGYTF,TGTGCCACCAGCAGTTCACAGGCACCGTATGGCTACACCTTC
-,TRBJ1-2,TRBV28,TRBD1,CASSLYLGTGASYGYTF,TGTGCCAGCAGTTTGTACCTAGGGACAGGGGCTAGCTATGGCTACACCTTC
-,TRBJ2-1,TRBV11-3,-,CASSPTVFGEQFF,TGTGCCAGCAGCCCGACGGTTTTTGGGGAGCAGTTCTTC
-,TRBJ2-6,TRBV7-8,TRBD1,CASSPRQGGSSGANVLTF,TGTGCCAGCAGCCCGAGACAGGGTGGAAGTTCTGGGGCCAACGTCCTGACTTTC
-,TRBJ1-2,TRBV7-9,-,CASSLGGEGYTF,TGTGCCAGCAGCTTAGGGGGGGAAGGCTACACCTTC
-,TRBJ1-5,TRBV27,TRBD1,CASSLFRTGSNQPQHF,TGTGCCAGCAGTTTATTTCGGACAGGGAGCAATCAGCCCCAGCATTTT
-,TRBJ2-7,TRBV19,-,CASSSDSYEQYF,TGTGCCAGTAGTTCGGATTCCTACGAGCAGTACTTC
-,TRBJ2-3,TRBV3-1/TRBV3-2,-,CASSQDSFANTQYF,TGTGCCAGCAGCCAAGATAGTTTTGCGAATACGCAGTATTTT
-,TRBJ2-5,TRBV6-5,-,CASSLAVATQETQYF,TGTGCCAGCAGTTTAGCGGTCGCTACCCAAGAGACCCAGTACTTC
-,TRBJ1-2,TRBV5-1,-,CASSPEVGYTF,TGCGCCAGCAGCCCGGAAGTTGGCTACACCTTC
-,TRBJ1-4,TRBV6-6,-,CASSLDEVQMTNEKLFF,TGTGCCAGCAGTCTGGACGAAGTTCAAATGACTAATGAAAAACTGTTTTTT
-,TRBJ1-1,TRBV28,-,CASSLASARRNTEAFF,TGTGCCAGCAGTTTAGCATCGGCAAGGCGGAACACTGAAGCTTTCTTT
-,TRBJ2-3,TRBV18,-,CASSPFEVSTDTQYF,TGTGCCAGCTCACCATTCGAGGTGAGCACAGATACGCAGTATTTT
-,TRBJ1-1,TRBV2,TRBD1,CASSGQDRDRTEAFF,TGTGCCAGCAGTGGGCAAGACAGGGATCGGACTGAAGCTTTCTTT
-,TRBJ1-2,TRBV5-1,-,CASSLSAGPYGYTF,TGCGCCAGCAGCTTATCCGCGGGCCCATATGGCTACACCTTC
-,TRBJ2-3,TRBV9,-,CASSGDTDTQYF,TGTGCCAGCAGCGGGGACACAGATACGCAGTATTTT
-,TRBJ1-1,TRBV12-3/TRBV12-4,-,CASSGMANSEAFF,TGTGCCAGCAGTGGAATGGCCAACTCTGAAGCTTTCTTT
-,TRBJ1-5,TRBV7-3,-,CASSLTLKVRRNQPQHF,TGTGCCAGCAGCTTAACGTTGAAGGTTCGAAGGAATCAGCCCCAGCATTTT
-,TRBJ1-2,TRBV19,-,CASSRGPYGYTF,TGTGCCAGTAGTAGGGGGCCGTATGGCTACACCTTC
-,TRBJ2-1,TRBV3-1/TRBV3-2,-,CASSQMRLNEQFF,TGTGCCAGCAGCCAAATGCGACTAAACGAGCAGTTCTTC
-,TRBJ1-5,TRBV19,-,CASSIKYSNQPQHF,TGTGCCAGTAGTATCAAATATAGCAATCAGCCCCAGCATTTT
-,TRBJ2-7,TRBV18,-,CASSPPAGAGEQYF,TGTGCCAGCTCACCCCCAGCAGGGGCGGGGGAGCAGTACTTC
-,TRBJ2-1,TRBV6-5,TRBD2,CASSYFTSGGSNEQFF,TGTGCCAGCAGTTACTTCACTAGCGGGGGGAGCAATGAGCAGTTCTTC
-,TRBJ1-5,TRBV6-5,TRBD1,CASRMTGVSNQPQHF,TGTGCCAGCAGAATGACAGGGGTTAGCAATCAGCCCCAGCATTTT
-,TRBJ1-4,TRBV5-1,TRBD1,CASSSRGPATNEKLFF,TGCGCCAGCAGCTCTAGGGGGCCAGCAACTAATGAAAAACTGTTTTTT
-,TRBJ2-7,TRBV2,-,CASTGLAPEQYF,TGTGCCAGCACTGGATTAGCCCCCGAGCAGTACTTC
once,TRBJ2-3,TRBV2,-,CASSDGSLTDTQYF,TGTGCCAGCAGTGATGGGAGCCTGACAGATACGCAGTATTTT
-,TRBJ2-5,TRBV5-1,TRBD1,CASSITPGGVETQYF,TGCGCCAGCAGCATCACCCCAGGGGGCGTGGAGACCCAGTACTTC
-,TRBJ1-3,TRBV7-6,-,CASSFGGPDGGNTIYF,TGTGCCAGCAGCTTTGGGGGCCCGGATGGTGGAAACACCATATATTTT
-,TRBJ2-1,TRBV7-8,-,CASSSQGSYNEQFF,TGTGCCAGCAGCTCCCAGGGTTCCTACAATGAGCAGTTCTTC
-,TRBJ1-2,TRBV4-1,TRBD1,CASSHRDSSGYTF,TGCGCCAGCAGCCACAGGGACAGTTCTGGCTACACCTTC
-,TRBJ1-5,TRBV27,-,CASSLWADQPQHF,TGTGCCAGCAGTTTATGGGCAGATCAGCCCCAGCATTTT
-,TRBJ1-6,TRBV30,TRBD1,CAWSGTGGRNSPLHF,TGTGCCTGGAGTGGGACAGGGGGCAGGAATTCACCCCTCCACTTT
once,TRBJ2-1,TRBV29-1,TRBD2,CSVDLSSGGEQFF,TGCAGCGTTGATTTGTCTAGCGGGGGTGAGCAGTTCTTC
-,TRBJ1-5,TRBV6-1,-,CASSEALPQPQHF,TGTGCCAGCAGTGAAGCGCTTCCCCAGCCCCAGCATTTT
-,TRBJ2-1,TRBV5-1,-,CASSLVGEQFF,TGCGCCAGCAGCTTGGTGGGGGAGCAGTTCTTC
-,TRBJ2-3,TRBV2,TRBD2,CASSERTSGSEITQYF,TGTGCCAGCAGTGAACGTACTAGCGGGAGTGAGATCACGCAGTATTTT
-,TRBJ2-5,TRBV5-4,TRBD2,CASSREGETQYF,TGTGCCAGCAGCCGGGAGGGGGAGACCCAGTACTTC
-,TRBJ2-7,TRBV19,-,CASSIEASLSPTAYYEQYF,TGTGCCAGTAGTATCGAAGCTAGCCTGTCTCCTACAGCCTACTACGAGCAGTACTTC
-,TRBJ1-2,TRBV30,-,CAWSTRGRGGYTF,TGTGCCTGGAGTACTCGGGGCAGAGGTGGCTACACCTTC